The 25 T cell receptor beta chains below come from one sample, sequenced in a study of T cells in Graves' hyperthyroidism and ophthalmopathy. What was amplified from RNA transcripts were TCR beta CDR3 regions. The TCR CDR3 first-round RT-PCR relied on the HTBI primer set. MiXCR, run by TCRdb on the multiplex PCR reads, gives a single entry per CDR3 protein. The sample yields 200,000 to 250,000 distinct CDR3 sequences, roughly 17% seen once. Material: blood. The receptors originated from a woman under 30 with Graves' ophthalmopathy.

This clonotype was detected ten times or more. The chain has TRBV15 and TRBJ2-7; D may be TRBD2 (6 bases). CDR1 and CDR2 (germline): LNHNV, YYDKDF (reference sequence). This CDR3 has 17 amino acids. The V end was cut by 0 bases, the J end by 4 bases, with 19 bases between. The CDR3, as DNA: TGTGCCACCAGCAGAGAGAAGGGGATAGCGGTAAGGTACGAGCAGTACTTC. Its protein is CATSREKGIAVRYEQYF.

This clonotype came up many times. The V call is TRBV12-5, the J call TRBJ2-2; weak D call: TRBD2 (5 bases). V shed 8 bases and J shed 0 bases, with 10 bases lying between them. Germline V gene data show CDR1 as LGHNT and CDR2 as FRNRAP. CDR3 size: 14 residues. In DNA form, the CDR3 reads TGTGCTAGTTCCCGGAGGTCGAACACCGGGGAGCTGTTTTTT. This translates into CASSRRSNTGELFF.

This clonotype was detected ten times or more. The CDR3 protein is CASSRDGRVDGYTF. In DNA, the CDR3 is TGTGCCAGCAGCCGGGACGGCCGGGTGGATGGCTACACCTTC. The J gene is TRBJ1-2, the V gene TRBV2, with a weak D call TRBD1 (5 bases). With 6 bases removed from V and 6 bases from J, the gap between germline ends came to 17 bases. Germline CDR1 is SNHLY and CDR2 is FYNNEI. The CDR3 runs 14 residues.

This clonotype was found many times. The rearrangement links TRBV11-2 to TRBJ2-7; D is perhaps TRBD1 or TRBD2 (6 bases each). CDR3 length: 15 residues. CDR1 and CDR2 from the germline V gene are SGHAT and FQNNGV. Trimming took off 1 base at V and 5 bases at J, with 15 bases between the two ends. This CDR3 reads CASSLVRGPVHEQYF. CDR3 sequence (DNA): TGTGCCAGCAGCTTAGTACGGGGGCCGGTCCACGAGCAGTACTTC.

This clonotype showed up many times. V and J are TRBV2 and TRBJ1-1; 8 bases fit TRBD1. Germline CDR1 SNHLY, CDR2 FYNNEI. The J segment lost 2 bases and the V segment lost 10 bases, leaving 6 bases of the junction unmatched. The CDR3 sequence is 13 residues long. The CDR3 coding sequence is TGTGCCAACCCGACAGGGGAAAACACTGAAGCTTTCTTT. Its translation: CANPTGENTEAFF. Combining the CDR3 with reference TRBV2 and TRBJ1-1 gives the whole variable domain EPEVTQTPSHQVTQMGQEVILRCVPISNHLYFYWYRQILGQKVEFLVSFYNNEISEKSEIFDDQFSVERPDGSNFTLKIRSTKLEDSAMYFCANPTGENTEAFFGQGTRLTVV.

This clonotype occurred a few times. One junction end does not reproduce the germline sequence, and a read error may be involved. The chain uses TRBV11-2 and TRBJ2-2; a weak D match, TRBD2 (5 bases). Per germline, CDR1 SGHAT and CDR2 FQNNGV. The CDR3 consists of 15 residues. The CDR3 sequence is CASSSGWRDTGELFF. CDR3 coding DNA: TGCGCCAGCAGCTCGGGATGGCGAGACACCGGGGAGCTGTTTTTT.

This clonotype was recorded at least ten times. The J gene is TRBJ2-3, the V gene TRBV7-9; D may be TRBD1 or TRBD2 (5 bases each). V lost 5 bases to trimming and J lost 2 bases, with 14 bases between them. This CDR3 comprises 15 residues. Germline loops: CDR1 SEHNR, CDR2 FQNEAQ (reference sequence). The CDR3 sequence is CASSPQVGDTDTQYF. CDR3 in DNA: TGTGCCAGCAGCCCCCAGGTGGGGGACACAGATACGCAGTATTTT.

The genes are TRBV28 and TRBJ1-2; D possibly corresponds to TRBD1 (5 bases). The CDR3 runs to 11 residues. CDR1 is MDHEN, CDR2 SYDVKM, per germline. V dropped 6 bases and J dropped 8 bases, with 10 bases sitting between them. CDR3 DNA: TGTGCCAGCAGCCCAGGGTTCGGCTACACCTTC. Translation: CASSPGFGYTF.

Regarding this clonotype: A read error may explain this, as a much larger clone is one base away. The V gene is TRBV9, the J gene TRBJ2-7; the match to TRBD1 covers 8 bases. V trimming: 0 bases; J trimming: 3 bases; junction bases outside the gene matches: 5. Looked up from germline, CDR1 is SGDLS and CDR2 is YYNGEE. This CDR3 has 15 amino acids. The CDR3 here is CASSVAPGGLYEQYF. CDR3 nucleotide sequence: TGTGCCAGCAGCGTAGCCCCAGGGGGCCTCTACGAGCAGTACTTC.

The J gene is TRBJ2-1, the V gene TRBV19, with D unclear. CDR1 is LNHDA, CDR2 SQIVND, per germline (reference sequence). There are 14 residues in the CDR3. Trimming removed 3 bases from V and 3 bases from J, with 9 bases in between. CDR3: CASSIRQIYNEQFF. DNA of the CDR3: TGTGCCAGTAGTATCAGGCAGATCTACAATGAGCAGTTCTTC.

This clonotype appeared many times. The chain joins TRBV27 to TRBJ2-7, with 9 bases identical to TRBD2. The ends lost 4 bases at V and 3 bases at J; junction bases unmatched: 7. Germline CDR1 MNHEY, CDR2 SMNVEV (reference sequence). This CDR3 is 15 amino acids long. CDR3 amino acids: CASSSPGTSFYEQYF. CDR3 in DNA: TGTGCCAGCAGTTCCCCCGGGACTAGCTTCTACGAGCAGTACTTC.

This clonotype was detected many times. CDR3 loop: CASSLPSYNEQFF. The CDR3, as DNA: TGCGCCAGCAGCTTGCCCTCCTACAATGAGCAGTTCTTC. This chain connects TRBV5-1 to TRBJ2-1, with D hard to call. The V gene lost 1 base and the J gene lost 0 bases, with 2 bases spanning the gap. This CDR3 has 13 residues. Germline V gene data show CDR1 as SGHRS and CDR2 as YFSETQ.

At least ten counts were recorded for this clonotype. The chain has TRBV7-9 and TRBJ1-6; TRBD1 aligns across 12 bases. The V segment lost 5 bases and the J segment 8 bases; nucleotides outside the gene matches: 4. The CDR3 is 15 residues long. Germline-derived CDR1 and CDR2 are SEHNR and FQNEAQ (reference sequence). CDR3 in DNA: TGTGCCAGCAGCGCGGGACAGGGGGCTTATTCACCCCTCCACTTT. This gives the protein CASSAGQGAYSPLHF. Full variable domain (missing parts from reference TRBV7-9 and TRBJ1-6): DTGVSQNPRHKITKRGQNVTFRCDPISEHNRLYWYRQTLGQGPEFLTYFQNEAQLEKSRLLSDRFSAERPKGSFSTLEIQRTEQGDSAMYLCASSAGQGAYSPLHFGNGTRLTVT.

This sequence joins TRBV6-1 and TRBJ2-3, with a possible D match to TRBD2 (6 bases). Germline loops: CDR1 MNHNS, CDR2 SASEGT. V lost 6 bases and J lost 8, with 9 bases in between. This CDR3 region has 11 residues. CDR3 in amino acids: CASREGGTQYF. Here the CDR3 DNA reads TGTGCCAGCAGGGAGGGTGGTACGCAGTATTTT.

The table lists this clonotype with many counts. The chain combines TRBV7-2 with TRBJ1-1; 10 nucleotides line up with TRBD1. Germline lookup yields CDR1 SGHTA and CDR2 FQGNSA. This CDR3 spans 15 amino acids. V gave up 4 bases and J gave up 0 bases; unmatched junction bases: 2. This chain's CDR3 is CASSSGTGVNTEAFF. DNA for the CDR3: TGTGCCAGCAGCTCCGGGACAGGGGTGAACACTGAAGCTTTCTTT.

This clonotype was detected a few times. The chain is built from TRBV11-2 and TRBJ2-1; D is possibly TRBD1 or TRBD2 (6 bases each). The ends were cut back, 5 bases at V and 10 bases at J, with 21 bases in the middle. From germline, CDR1 is SGHAT and CDR2 FQNNGV. CDR3 length equals 15 residues. Here the CDR3 reads CASSVAKGGSQEQFF. The CDR3 nucleotides are TGTGCCAGCAGCGTAGCCAAGGGGGGATCTCAGGAGCAGTTCTTC. The variable domain in full, with the rest retrieved from reference TRBV11-2 and TRBJ2-1, is EAGVAQSPRYKIIEKRQSVAFWCNPISGHATLYWYQQILGQGPKLLIQFQNNGVVDDSQLPKDRFSAERLKGVDSTLKIQPAKLEDSAVYLCASSVAKGGSQEQFFGPGTRLTVL.

This clonotype showed up just a few times. The CDR3 loop reads CASSMDNYYGYTF. In DNA form, the CDR3 reads TGTGCCAGTAGTATGGACAACTACTATGGCTACACCTTC. This chain links TRBV19 with TRBJ1-2; tentatively, D is TRBD1 (5 bases). Germline CDR1 LNHDA, CDR2 SQIVND (reference sequence). The CDR3 consists of 13 residues. With 3 bases removed from V and 3 bases from J, the gap between germline ends came to 8 bases. Combining the CDR3 with reference TRBV19 and TRBJ1-2 gives the whole variable domain DGGITQSPKYLFRKEGQNVTLSCEQNLNHDAMYWYRQDPGQGLRLIYYSQIVNDFQKGDIAEGYSVSREKKESFPLTVTSAQKNPTAFYLCASSMDNYYGYTFGSGTRLTVV.

Points on this clonotype: A read error may be the cause here, since a much bigger clone is one base away. The rearrangement uses TRBV2 and TRBJ1-2; 8 nucleotides match TRBD1. The CDR3 sequence is 14 residues long. V shed 2 bases, J shed 7 bases, and the junction held 6 bases outside the gene matches. Looked up from germline, CDR1 is SNHLY and CDR2 is FYNNEI. CDR3 loop: CASSEFGQGCGYTF. In DNA, the CDR3 is TGTGCCAGCAGTGAATTCGGACAGGGCTGTGGCTACACCTTC.

This clonotype was detected many times. The chain combines TRBV5-1 with TRBJ2-7, with TRBD1 matching over 8 bases. This CDR3 comprises 15 residues. With V trimmed by 1 base and J by 5 bases, 8 bases remained unmatched. CDR1 SGHRS and CDR2 YFSETQ come from the germline V gene. CDR3: CASSLQGAQGNEQYF. CDR3 DNA: TGCGCCAGCAGCTTGCAGGGGGCGCAGGGGAACGAGCAGTACTTC.

Ten or more counts support this clonotype. The chain has TRBV5-5 and TRBJ2-7; tentatively, D is TRBD1 or TRBD2 (5 bases each). The CDR3 is made up of 15 amino acids. Germline lookup yields CDR1 SGHKS and CDR2 YYEKEE (reference sequence). V was clipped by 0 bases and J by 2 bases, with 12 bases between them. This CDR3 is CASSLGGTEAYEQYF. CDR3 nucleotide sequence: TGTGCCAGCAGCTTGGGGGGGACGGAGGCCTACGAGCAGTACTTC.

This clonotype was seen only a few times. The V gene is TRBV20-1, the J gene TRBJ1-5; D is uncertain. V lost 3 bases and J lost 0, with 12 bases in between. CDR3 length equals 15 residues. From germline, CDR1 is DFQATT and CDR2 SNEGSKA (reference sequence). CDR3 DNA: TGCAGTGCTAGGGATGCCGTTGATAGCAATCAGCCCCAGCATTTT. Translated: CSARDAVDSNQPQHF.

This clonotype appeared many times. The chain links TRBV19 to TRBJ1-1; D gene unclear. This CDR3 has 18 residues. Trimming cost V 7 bases and J 0 bases, with 24 bases left between them. Germline CDR1 reads LNHDA; CDR2 reads SQIVND (reference sequence). CDR3 residues: CASTTHGPGRGMNTEAFF. The CDR3 coding sequence is TGTGCCAGTACCACCCATGGGCCCGGACGAGGAATGAACACTGAAGCTTTCTTT.

The V call is TRBV27, the J call TRBJ1-6; TRBD1 matches at 8 bases. CDR3 length: 14 amino acids. In germline, CDR1 is MNHEY, CDR2 SMNVEV (reference sequence). V trimming: 6 bases; J trimming: 5 bases; junction bases outside the gene matches: 3. The CDR3, as DNA: TGTGCCAGCAGGGGACAGGTGGATAATTCACCCCTCCACTTT. Its protein is CASRGQVDNSPLHF.

This clonotype was observed at least ten times. The rearrangement joins TRBV24-1 to TRBJ2-1; TRBD2 matches 7 bases. The CDR3 runs to 16 residues. Germline assignment: CDR1 KGHDR and CDR2 SFDVKD. The V and J ends lost 5 bases and 0 bases, in that order; junction bases with no gene match: 6. The CDR3 sequence is CATSGLAGPSYNEQFF. For the CDR3, the DNA is TGTGCCACCAGTGGTTTAGCGGGCCCCTCCTACAATGAGCAGTTCTTC.

This clonotype was seen repeatedly, ten times or more. The chain has TRBV25-1 and TRBJ2-6; the D gene is possibly TRBD1 (5 bases). V was trimmed by 4 bases and J by 2 bases, leaving 21 bases between them. CDR1 is MGHDK, CDR2 SYGVNS, per germline. The CDR3 totals 19 residues. CDR3 loop: CASSGLSRTLWAGANVLTF. As DNA, the CDR3 is TGTGCCAGCAGTGGATTGTCTAGGACACTATGGGCTGGGGCCAACGTCCTGACTTTC.